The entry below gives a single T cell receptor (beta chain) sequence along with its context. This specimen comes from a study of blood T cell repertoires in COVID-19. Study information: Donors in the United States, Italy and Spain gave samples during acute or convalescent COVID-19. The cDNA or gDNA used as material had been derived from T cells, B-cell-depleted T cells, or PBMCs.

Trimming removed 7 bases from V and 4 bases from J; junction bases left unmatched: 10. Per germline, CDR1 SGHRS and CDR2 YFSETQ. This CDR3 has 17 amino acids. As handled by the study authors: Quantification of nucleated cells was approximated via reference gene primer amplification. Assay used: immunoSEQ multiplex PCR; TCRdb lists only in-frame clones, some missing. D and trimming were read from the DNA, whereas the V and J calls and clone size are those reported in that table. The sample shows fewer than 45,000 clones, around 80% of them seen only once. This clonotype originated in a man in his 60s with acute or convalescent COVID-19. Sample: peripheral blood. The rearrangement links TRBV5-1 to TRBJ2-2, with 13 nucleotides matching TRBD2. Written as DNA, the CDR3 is TGCGCCAGCGACCCCCGGACTAGCGGGAGTATCACCGGGGAGCTGTTTTTT. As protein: CASDPRTSGSITGELFF.